This T cell receptor (beta chain) was identified in a study of T cell responses to AZD1222 COVID-19 vaccine. The CDR3 runs 12 residues. The V and J ends lost 3 bases and 11 bases respectively, with 14 bases between them. The germline CDR1 and CDR2 sequences are SGHNT and YYREEE (reference sequence). Regarding this clone: The antigen remains unidentified.

Whole-study results and caveats: Spike-specific TCR breadth and depth grew following two AZD1222 doses. Nearly half of spike-specific TCRs reportedly target variant regions that are unmutated in the B.1.351 and B.1.1.7 variants. Mostly white British, mostly female donors; authors suggested clonal diversity may be underestimated. Along spike, vaccine-associated CD4 TCRs were found throughout, with dominance at 160-218 and 743-854.

The method was immunoSEQ multiplex PCR; TCRdb's version includes in-frame clones alone and lacks a portion of them. This sample has roughly 150,000 clones; less than 95% occur once, and the top ten carry 1.3%. The rearrangement links TRBV5-4 to TRBJ1-1; maybe TRBD1 (5 bases). This sequence originates from an adult in good health. Material: peripheral blood, obtained on day 0 of AZD1222 vaccination. The CDR3 DNA follows: TGTGCCAGCAGCTCAGGGAGGTTGGGCGCTTTCTTT. This sequence encodes CASSSGRLGAFF.